This passage covers 18 T cell receptor beta chains from one sample sequenced in a study of CXCR3-negative and CXCR3-positive naive CD8 T cells. UMI-labeled 5' RACE yielded the TRB cDNA libraries. Reprocessing the 5' RACE reads, TCRdb reports a single entry for every CDR3 protein and omits DNA. The repertoire table contains over 45,000 distinct CDR3 sequences. The sequenced material came from memory CD8+ T cells from blood. The receptors stem from a human donor in good health. Some clones in this sample may be carry-over from other donors' samples.

The J gene is TRBJ2-1, the V gene TRBV7-9; TCRdb's D call of TRBD2 is untestable without DNA. Per the germline V gene, CDR1 is SEHNR and CDR2 is FQNEAQ (reference sequence). CDR3 length: 15 residues. This chain's CDR3 is CASIEGLAGANEQFF.

The J gene is TRBJ2-1, the V gene TRBV29-1; lacking DNA, the TRBD2 call made by TCRdb goes unchecked. Germline CDR1 reads SQVTM; CDR2 reads ANQGSEA. This CDR3 spans 14 amino acids. The CDR3 reads CSVEVSGRANEQFF.

The chain links TRBV7-9 to TRBJ2-2. Germline lookup yields CDR1 SEHNR and CDR2 FQNEAQ (reference sequence). CDR3 size: 16 residues. The CDR3 loop is CASLDSIVVNTGELFF.

CDR3 sequence: CASSVGNENQPQHF. The chain links TRBV7-9 to TRBJ1-5. The CDR3 loop spans 14 amino acids. The germline CDR1 and CDR2 sequences are SEHNR and FQNEAQ (reference sequence).

The chain employs TRBV6-2 or TRBV6-3 and TRBJ2-1; TCRdb picks TRBD2, but there is no DNA to check that call. The germline V gene has CDR1 MNHEY and CDR2 SVGEGT. This CDR3 contains 17 residues. CDR3 sequence reads: CASSNRTWDYTYNEQFF.

V is TRBV5-5 and J is TRBJ1-1; TCRdb's D call of TRBD1 is untestable without DNA. The CDR3 has 17 residues. The V gene's germline CDR1 is SGHKS and CDR2 YYEKEE (reference sequence). The CDR3 loop is CASSPDRGASSWTEAFF.

The chain couples TRBV5-1 to TRBJ1-6; TCRdb's D gene call, TRBD1, goes unchecked for lack of DNA. The CDR3 contains 14 residues. The germline V gene has CDR1 SGHRS and CDR2 YFSETQ. The CDR3 sequence is CASRDLTGDSPLHF.

The chain carries TRBV4-3 and TRBJ2-2. The V gene's germline CDR1 is LGHNA and CDR2 YSLEER. The CDR3 loop spans 16 amino acids. This CDR3 reads CASSQDLPGRNGELFF.

The chain links TRBV7-6 to TRBJ2-1; the TCRdb D gene call, TRBD1, has no DNA to confirm it. In germline, CDR1 is SGHVS, CDR2 FNYEAQ. This CDR3 comprises 15 residues. CDR3 sequence reads: CASSLGWQGYNEQFF.

This CDR3 reads CASSYGTGPYEQYF. The V gene is TRBV5-6, the J gene TRBJ2-7; the TCRdb call, TRBD1, lacks DNA for checking. CDR3 size: 14 residues. Germline assignment: CDR1 SGHDT and CDR2 YYEEEE.

The genes are TRBV20-1 and TRBJ2-7; TCRdb selects TRBD2, and the lack of DNA leaves this call unchecked. CDR1 and CDR2 from the germline V gene are DFQATT and SNEGSKA (reference sequence). The CDR3 loop spans 15 amino acids. The CDR3 region is CSARPLAGDSYEQYF.

V usage is TRBV6-1 and J usage is TRBJ1-1; TCRdb designates TRBD1, a call that cannot be tested without DNA. Germline-derived CDR1 and CDR2 are MNHNS and SASEGT. The CDR3 covers 13 residues. The CDR3 spells CATDRDSTSEAFF.

V and J are TRBV19 and TRBJ1-1; no DNA is available, so the TRBD1 call from TCRdb remains unchecked. The germline V gene has CDR1 LNHDA and CDR2 SQIVND (reference sequence). There are 15 residues in the CDR3. CDR3 region: CASSIMGHSNTEAFF. Filled out from reference TRBV19 and TRBJ1-1, the complete variable domain reads DGGITQSPKYLFRKEGQNVTLSCEQNLNHDAMYWYRQDPGQGLRLIYYSQIVNDFQKGDIAEGYSVSREKKESFPLTVTSAQKNPTAFYLCASSIMGHSNTEAFFGQGTRLTVV.

The V gene is TRBV7-7, the J gene TRBJ2-5; TCRdb reports TRBD2, a call that lacks DNA to check it against. The CDR3 extends over 13 amino acids. Germline V CDR1 and CDR2: SSHAT, FNYEAQ (reference sequence). CDR3 region: CASSLRAKETQYF.

The genes are TRBV12-3 or TRBV12-4 and TRBJ1-1; TCRdb selects TRBD1, and the lack of DNA leaves this call unchecked. The CDR3 runs 11 residues. This CDR3 is CACRGATEAFF.

The J gene is TRBJ2-7, the V gene TRBV7-8. This CDR3 is built from 14 residues. From germline, CDR1 is SGHVS and CDR2 FQNEAQ. The CDR3 sequence: CASSLGELFYEQYF.

This chain uses TRBV7-6 with TRBJ1-3; absent DNA, TCRdb's TRBD1 call cannot be checked. Germline V gene lookup returns CDR1 SGHVS and CDR2 FNYEAQ. This CDR3 is built from 14 residues. The CDR3 reads CASSQGTAGNTIYF. Complete variable domain (other parts from reference TRBV7-6 and TRBJ1-3): GAGVSQSPRYKVTKRGQDVALRCDPISGHVSLYWYRQALGQGPEFLTYFNYEAQQDKSGLPNDRFSAERPEGSISTLTIQRTEQRDSAMYRCASSQGTAGNTIYFGEGSWLTVV.

J is TRBJ2-2 and V is TRBV4-1. The V gene's germline CDR1 is MGHRA and CDR2 YSYEKL. This CDR3 has 15 residues. CDR3 sequence: CASSPRDGNTGELFF.